The 21 T cell receptor beta chains below were found in one sample sequenced in a study of blood T cell repertoires in COVID-19. TCRdb's copy holds only in-frame clones and misses some; the assay was immunoSEQ multiplex PCR. In the table there are about 180,000 clones, roughly 88% of which are singletons. Sequencing was carried out using peripheral blood. Source of these receptors: a man aged 55-75 years with acute or convalescent COVID-19.

The chain has TRBV19 and TRBJ1-3; D gene ambiguous. V was shortened by 9 bases and J by 0 bases, with 15 bases between the two germline ends. The CDR3 length is 15 residues. The germline V gene has CDR1 LNHDA and CDR2 SQIVND (reference sequence). CDR3 DNA sequence: TGTGCCAGCAGACCGGCGGGGAGCTCTGGAAACACCATATATTTT. Translation gives CASRPAGSSGNTIYF.

V usage is TRBV3-1 (or the pseudogene TRBV3-2) and J usage is TRBJ1-3, with D possibly matching TRBD1 (5 bases). From germline, CDR1 is LGHDT and CDR2 YNNKEL (reference sequence). Trimming took 4 bases from V and 2 from J, leaving 12 bases between them. The CDR3 consists of 15 residues. The CDR3 spells CASSPSGAAGNTIYF. For the CDR3, the DNA is TGTGCCAGCAGCCCCAGCGGGGCTGCTGGAAACACCATATATTTT.

This chain uses TRBV11-2 with TRBJ1-3; 8 bases are shared with TRBD1. Germline CDR1 is SGHAT and CDR2 is FQNNGV. There are 17 residues in the CDR3. The V segment lost 3 bases and the J segment 0 bases; nucleotides outside the gene matches: 7. DNA for the CDR3: TGTGCCAGCAGCTTCGGACAGGGTCTCCCCTCTGGAAACACCATATATTTT. Encoded protein: CASSFGQGLPSGNTIYF.

The chain uses TRBV19 and TRBJ2-7, with 14 bases lining up with TRBD2. Looked up from germline, CDR1 is LNHDA and CDR2 is SQIVND (reference sequence). The V segment lost 5 bases and the J segment 1 base; nucleotides outside the gene matches: 7. This CDR3 is built from 17 residues. CDR3 sequence (DNA): TGTGCCAGTAGTCCGGGACTAGCGGGAGAAAGGTCCTACGAGCAGTACTTC. Its protein is CASSPGLAGERSYEQYF.

The chain is built from TRBV30 and TRBJ1-1; D possibly corresponds to TRBD1 (5 bases). The germline V gene encodes CDR1 GTSNPN and CDR2 SVGIG (reference sequence). The V end lost 1 base, the J end lost 1 base, and 10 bases lay between the germline ends. CDR3 size: 14 residues. The CDR3 DNA sequence: TGTGCCTGGAGTGGCCACAGGACGAACACTGAAGCTTTCTTT. The encoded protein is CAWSGHRTNTEAFF.

The chain recombines TRBV28 with TRBJ1-4; 8 nucleotides agree with TRBD1. The V gene end was trimmed by 5 bases and the J gene end by 4 bases; junction bases not matched to a gene: 6. The CDR3 has 15 residues. Germline CDR1 reads MDHEN; CDR2 reads SYDVKM. The CDR3 DNA follows: TGTGCCAGCAGTGAGTTGGGACAGGTTAATGAAAAACTGTTTTTT. Translation: CASSELGQVNEKLFF.

The gene calls are TRBV24-1 and TRBJ2-1, with TRBD1 matching 12 bases. The CDR3 has 15 amino acids. Germline trimming cut 4 bases from V and 10 bases from J; bases unmatched to any gene: 7. Germline assignment: CDR1 KGHDR and CDR2 SFDVKD. The CDR3 DNA reads TGTGCCACCAGTGACCCCGGGACAGGGGGCAACGAGCAGTTCTTC. Protein sequence: CATSDPGTGGNEQFF.

This sequence joins TRBV6-5 and TRBJ2-7; D may be TRBD1 (5 bases). The germline gives CDR1 MNHEY, CDR2 SVGAGI. The CDR3 sequence is 13 residues long. V dropped 6 bases and J dropped 4 bases, with 13 bases sitting between them. The CDR3 DNA follows: TGTGCCAGCAGCCGAACCGACAGTTACGAGCAGTACTTC. Translating it yields CASSRTDSYEQYF.

This chain connects TRBV15 to TRBJ2-2; D gene unclear. Per germline, CDR1 LNHNV and CDR2 YYDKDF (reference sequence). The V end lost 0 bases, the J end lost 10 bases, and 6 bases lay between the germline ends. This CDR3 comprises 12 residues. The chain's CDR3 is CATSRDLPELFF. CDR3 DNA sequence: TGTGCCACCAGCAGAGATCTCCCGGAGCTGTTTTTT.

J is TRBJ2-1 and V is TRBV19; TRBD2 matches at 9 bases. V dropped 10 bases and J dropped 2; count of bases not matched to a gene: 6. The CDR3 is made up of 14 amino acids. Germline V lookup: CDR1 LNHDA, CDR2 SQIVND (reference sequence). CDR3 DNA: TGTGCCACCCTTAGCGGGAGAACCTACAATGAGCAGTTCTTC. It is translated as CATLSGRTYNEQFF.

The rearrangement uses TRBV5-1 and TRBJ2-1; 11 bases align to TRBD1. The V gene end was trimmed by 4 bases and the J gene end by 4 bases; junction bases not matched to a gene: 7. Per germline, CDR1 SGHRS and CDR2 YFSETQ. The CDR3 runs 16 residues. The CDR3 reads CASSPGQGDQYNEQFF. The CDR3 nucleotides are TGCGCCAGCAGCCCGGGACAGGGGGACCAATACAATGAGCAGTTCTTC. Filled out from reference TRBV5-1 and TRBJ2-1, the complete variable domain reads KAGVTQTPRYLIKTRGQQVTLSCSPISGHRSVSWYQQTPGQGLQFLFEYFSETQRNKGNFPGRFSGRQFSNSRSEMNVSTLELGDSALYLCASSPGQGDQYNEQFFGPGTRLTVL.

The rearrangement links TRBV7-2 to TRBJ2-7; 15 bases agree with TRBD2. This CDR3 has 16 residues. CDR1 is SGHTA and CDR2 is FQGNSA in the germline V gene. V lost 1 base, J lost 6 bases, and 4 bases stayed unmatched. Here the CDR3 DNA reads TGTGCCAGCAGCTTAGAGGGACTAGCGGGAGGATCCGAGCAGTACTTC. Its protein product is CASSLEGLAGGSEQYF.

The chain is built from TRBV28 and TRBJ2-7, with D uncertain. The CDR3 loop spans 11 amino acids. Germline values: CDR1 MDHEN, CDR2 SYDVKM. The ends were cut back, 5 bases at V and 3 bases at J, with 5 bases in the middle. CDR3 nucleotide sequence: TGTGCCAGCAGTGACAACTACGAGCAGTACTTC. Its protein is CASSDNYEQYF. Drawing the rest from reference TRBV28 and TRBJ2-7, the complete variable domain is DVKVTQSSRYLVKRTGEKVFLECVQDMDHENMFWYRQDPGLGLRLIYFSYDVKMKEKGDIPEGYSVSREKKERFSLILESASTNQTSMYLCASSDNYEQYFGPGTRLTVT.

This chain connects TRBV6-5 to TRBJ2-7, with 7 bases that match TRBD1. Per germline, CDR1 MNHEY and CDR2 SVGAGI. The V and J ends lost 6 bases and 2 bases, in that order; junction bases with no gene match: 7. The CDR3 runs 14 residues. The CDR3 loop reads CASSPRTGAYEQYF. The CDR3 DNA reads as TGTGCCAGCAGCCCAAGGACAGGAGCCTACGAGCAGTACTTC.

The chain uses TRBV30 and TRBJ1-4, with D maybe TRBD1 (5 bases). CDR1 is GTSNPN, CDR2 SVGIG, per germline (reference sequence). Trimming took 4 bases from V and 6 from J, leaving 21 bases between them. The CDR3 has 16 amino acids. The CDR3 here is CAWTLRPGRVDEKLFF. In DNA form, the CDR3 reads TGTGCCTGGACCTTACGACCAGGGCGTGTGGATGAAAAACTGTTTTTT.

The chain employs TRBV27 and TRBJ1-1, with 7 bases matching TRBD1. The CDR3 consists of 17 residues. Germline trimming cut 5 bases from V and 8 bases from J; bases unmatched to any gene: 20. In germline, CDR1 is MNHEY, CDR2 SMNVEV (reference sequence). The CDR3 loop reads CASSLIWGVGQIAEAFF. The CDR3 DNA reads as TGTGCCAGCAGTCTCATATGGGGCGTGGGACAGATTGCCGAAGCTTTCTTT.

This rearrangement joins TRBV11-3 to TRBJ2-2; TRBD1 agrees at 12 bases. The CDR3 contains 18 residues. CDR1 and CDR2 from the germline V gene are SGHNT and YENEEA. The junction had 11 bases not matched to a gene; V was cut back by 5 bases and J by 4 bases. The CDR3 region is CASSPGTGGSGGTGELFF. Written as DNA, the CDR3 is TGTGCCAGCAGCCCCGGGACAGGGGGCTCAGGAGGCACCGGGGAGCTGTTTTTT.

The chain combines TRBV7-9 with TRBJ2-2; 9 bases line up with TRBD2. With V trimmed by 4 bases and J by 7 bases, 4 bases remained unmatched. The CDR3 has 14 amino acids. Germline V lookup: CDR1 SEHNR, CDR2 FQNEAQ (reference sequence). This CDR3 reads CASSSSGTVGELFF. In nucleotides, the CDR3 is TGTGCCAGCAGCTCTAGCGGGACGGTCGGGGAGCTGTTTTTT.

The chain is built from TRBV7-9 and TRBJ1-6, with D possibly TRBD1 on 5 matching bases. The CDR3 runs 13 residues. The V and J ends lost 8 bases and 7 bases respectively, with 12 bases between them. Germline CDR1 SEHNR, CDR2 FQNEAQ (reference sequence). The CDR3: CASRRGENSPLHF. The CDR3 coding sequence is TGTGCCAGCCGGAGGGGAGAAAATTCACCCCTCCACTTT.

In nucleotides, the CDR3 is TGCGCCAGCAGCTTACGACCGGGACAGGGGGCCAATGAGCAGTTCTTC. It encodes CASSLRPGQGANEQFF. The V call is TRBV5-1, the J call TRBJ2-1; 12 bases line up with TRBD1. Unmatched junction bases numbered 6, after V lost 2 bases and J lost 6 bases. The CDR3 consists of 16 residues. From germline, CDR1 is SGHRS and CDR2 YFSETQ.

The chain couples TRBV7-2 to TRBJ2-6; 15 bases line up with TRBD2. This CDR3 is built from 18 residues. The V and J ends lost 4 bases and 4 bases, in that order; junction bases with no gene match: 5. CDR1 is SGHTA, CDR2 FQGNSA, per germline. CDR3 loop: CASSSRTSGGAGANVLTF. Written as DNA, the CDR3 is TGTGCCAGCAGCTCACGGACTAGCGGGGGGGCCGGGGCCAACGTCCTGACTTTC.